These 8 T cell receptor beta chains were all obtained from the same sample, sequenced in a study of molecular identifiers for immune sequencing clone quantification. In TCRdb, the PCR reads were re-called with MiXCR into one record per CDR3 protein. The sample holds 490,000 or so distinct CDR3 sequences, roughly 25% seen once. The specimen was naive CD8+ T cells from blood, with Jurkat cell RNA spiked in. Subset meaning: FACS-sorted CD8+CD4-CCR7+CD45RA+ naive T cells. The source is a human donor in good health. Some libraries in this study had Jurkat cell RNA spiked in.

Concerning this clonotype itself: A much larger clone lies one base from this, so it may be a read error. V usage is TRBV5-1 and J usage is TRBJ1-6; TRBD1 might be the D (5 bases). CDR3 length equals 17 residues. Between the trimmed V and J ends, which lost 3 bases and 6 bases, there was a span of 19 bases. The germline V gene encodes CDR1 SGHRS and CDR2 YFSETQ. The CDR3 sequence is CASSSMEQDGGNSPLHF. The CDR3 DNA follows: TGCGCCAGCAGCTCGATGGAACAGGATGGGGGTAATTCACCCCTCCACTTT.

Notes on this clonotype: One end of the junction varies from germline; a read error may be responsible. The rearrangement uses TRBV19 and TRBJ2-7; D is ambiguous. CDR1 and CDR2 (germline): LNHDA, SQIVND (reference sequence). The CDR3 loop spans 17 amino acids. The CDR3 is CASRPRSRTVSSYEQCF. The CDR3 region has the DNA TGTGCCAGTCGTCCCCGTTCGCGGACCGTCAGCTCCTACGAGCAGTGCTTC.

This clonotype was recorded many times. The gene calls are TRBV5-1 and TRBJ1-5, with 7 bases fitting TRBD1. V lost 3 bases to trimming and J lost 4 bases; unmatched junction nucleotides: 1. Germline V gene data show CDR1 as SGHRS and CDR2 as YFSETQ. The CDR3 loop spans 13 amino acids. The CDR3 DNA sequence: TGCGCCAGCAGCTGGGACAGTAATCAGCCCCAGCATTTT. Translated: CASSWDSNQPQHF.

This clonotype appeared many times. The chain carries TRBV20-1 and TRBJ2-7; 11 bases agree with TRBD1. This CDR3 contains 14 residues. CDR1 and CDR2 from the germline V gene are DFQATT and SNEGSKA (reference sequence). The junction had 4 bases not matched to a gene; V was cut back by 5 bases and J by 1 base. The CDR3 DNA reads as TGCAGTGCTCACGGACAGGGGGCTTCCTACGAGCAGTACTTC. Its translation is CSAHGQGASYEQYF.

This clonotype was counted between two and nine times. V usage is TRBV20-1 and J usage is TRBJ1-4, with no clear D. From germline, CDR1 is DFQATT and CDR2 SNEGSKA (reference sequence). The CDR3 runs 15 residues. Trimming pared 3 bases from V and 5 bases from J, leaving 16 bases between. The CDR3 coding sequence is TGCAGTGCTAGGGGTCCCAACGATAACAATGAAAAACTGTTTTTT. It is translated as CSARGPNDNNEKLFF.

Concerning this clonotype itself: A much bigger clone sits one base away, suggesting this may be a read error. V gene TRBV2 combines with J gene TRBJ1-5, with TRBD1 as a possible D gene (5 bases). Germline assignment: CDR1 SNHLY and CDR2 FYNNEI. The CDR3 totals 16 residues. CDR3 nucleotides: TGTGCCAGCAAGGGCGGGGCCGGTTATAGCAATCAGCACCAGCATTTT. Translating it yields CASKGGAGYSNQHQHF. Combining the CDR3 with reference TRBV2 and TRBJ1-5 gives the whole variable domain EPEVTQTPSHQVTQMGQEVILRCVPISNHLYFYWYRQILGQKVEFLVSFYNNEISEKSEIFDDQFSVERPDGSNFTLKIRSTKLEDSAMYFCASKGGAGYSNQHQHFGDGTRLSIL.

The rearrangement links TRBV4-3 to TRBJ1-1; D call uncertain. CDR1 is LGHNA, CDR2 YSLEER, per germline. The CDR3 length is 16 residues. V was clipped by 0 bases and J by 3 bases, with 14 bases between them. For the CDR3, the DNA is TGCGCCAGCAGCCAAGACGATAACGGCCGTGACACTGAAGCTTTCTTT. Its translation: CASSQDDNGRDTEAFF.

The gene calls are TRBV6-2 or TRBV6-3 and TRBJ2-2; 7 nucleotides line up with TRBD2. Per the germline V gene, CDR1 is MNHEY and CDR2 is SVGEGT. V shed 8 bases, J shed 1 base, and the junction held 19 bases outside the gene matches. The CDR3 consists of 19 residues. CDR3 protein: CASDSRSGGRGKNTGELFF. CDR3 in DNA: TGTGCCAGCGATTCACGGTCTGGCGGGAGAGGGAAGAACACCGGGGAGCTGTTTTTT.